This TCR beta chain was retrieved from a study of blood T cell repertoires in COVID-19. Turning to the study itself: Sample material is recorded as cDNA or gDNA derived from T cells, B-cell-depleted T cells, or PBMCs.

Germline V gene sequence: CDR1 MGHRA, CDR2 YSYEKL. This CDR3 is 16 amino acids long. V gave up 1 base and J gave up 4 bases; unmatched junction bases: 9. Measured with immunoSEQ multiplex PCR; TCRdb has only the in-frame clones, and not every one. The data contain fewer than 130,000 clones, 80% to 90% of them singletons. The J gene is TRBJ1-2, the V gene TRBV4-1; TRBD1 aligns across 7 bases. The source of this sequence is a woman older than 75 with acute or convalescent COVID-19. The sample was peripheral blood. CDR3 DNA sequence: TGCGCCAGCAGCCAAGGCCGAGGGACAGACCTCTATGGCTACACCTTC. Protein sequence: CASSQGRGTDLYGYTF.